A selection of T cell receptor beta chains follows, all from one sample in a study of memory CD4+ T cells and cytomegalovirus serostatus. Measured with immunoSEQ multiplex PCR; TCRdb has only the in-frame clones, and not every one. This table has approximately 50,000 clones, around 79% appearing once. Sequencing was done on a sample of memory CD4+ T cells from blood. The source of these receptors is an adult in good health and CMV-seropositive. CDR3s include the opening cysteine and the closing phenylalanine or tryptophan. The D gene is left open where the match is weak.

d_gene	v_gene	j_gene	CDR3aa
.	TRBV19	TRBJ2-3	CATRIGGALTDTQYF
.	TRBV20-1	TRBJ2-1	CSAVGTQQFF
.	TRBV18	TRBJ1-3	CASSSTGSGNTIYF
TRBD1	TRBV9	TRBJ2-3	CASSVAMTGVADTQYF
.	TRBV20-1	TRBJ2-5	CSCRAEETQYF
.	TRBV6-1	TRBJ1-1	CASSERGAFF
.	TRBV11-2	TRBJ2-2	CASRPSENTGELFF
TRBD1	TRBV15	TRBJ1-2	CATRTGGIGDYGYTF
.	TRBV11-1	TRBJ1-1	CASSFSSLNTEAFF
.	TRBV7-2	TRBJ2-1	CASSLVFRDNEQFF
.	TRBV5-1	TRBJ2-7	CASSFHAEQYF
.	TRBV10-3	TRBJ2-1	CAISEIQGSYNEQFF
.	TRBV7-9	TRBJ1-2	CASSSSGAYGYTF
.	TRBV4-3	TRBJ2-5	CASSQGRSRKETQYF
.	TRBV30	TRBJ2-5	CAWSMAHQETQYF
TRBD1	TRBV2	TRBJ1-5	CASSQRGLGNQPQHF
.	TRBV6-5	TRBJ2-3	CASSSLQGRENTQYF
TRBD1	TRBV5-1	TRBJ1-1	CASSNLQGSTEAFF